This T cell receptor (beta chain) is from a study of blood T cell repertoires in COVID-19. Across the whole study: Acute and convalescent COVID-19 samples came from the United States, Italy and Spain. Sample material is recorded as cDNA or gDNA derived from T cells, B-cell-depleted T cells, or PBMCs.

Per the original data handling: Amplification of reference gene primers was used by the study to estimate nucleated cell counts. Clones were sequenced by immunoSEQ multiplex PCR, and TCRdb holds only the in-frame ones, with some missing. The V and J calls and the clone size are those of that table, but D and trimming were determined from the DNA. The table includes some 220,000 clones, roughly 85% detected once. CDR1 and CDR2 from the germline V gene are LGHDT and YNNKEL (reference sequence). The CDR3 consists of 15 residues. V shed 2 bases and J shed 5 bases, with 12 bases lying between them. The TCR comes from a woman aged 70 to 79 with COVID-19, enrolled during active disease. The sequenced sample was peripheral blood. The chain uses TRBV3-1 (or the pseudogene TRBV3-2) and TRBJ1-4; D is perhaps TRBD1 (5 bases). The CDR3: CASSQQIAGNEKLFF. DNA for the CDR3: TGTGCCAGCAGCCAACAGATTGCAGGGAATGAAAAACTGTTTTTT.